This TCR beta chain was retrieved from a study of T cell responses to AZD1222 COVID-19 vaccine (dated by TCRdb to 2020 to 2022). General notes on the study: AZD1222 recipients whose second dose came at about 4 weeks and those whose second dose came at about 12 weeks were combined into one group, since spike-specific TCR depth and breadth did not differ between the two schedules. A total of 233 trial participants underwent TCR sequencing, of whom more than 200 had received two doses of AZD1222 and approximately 26 had received two doses of the MenACWY control vaccine. Trial participants were enrolled by age into subgroups of 18-55, 56-69 and 70-plus years, and 148, 28 and 57 TCR-sequenced participants, respectively, were included in these subgroups. Summary of the overall study and its limitations: Reportedly, close to half of the unique spike-specific TCRs recognized epitopes lying outside the regions that are mutated in the B.1.351 and B.1.1.7 variants. Participants were mostly white British and included more females than males, and it was suggested by the authors that clonal diversity may have been underestimated. A significant rise in spike-specific TCR breadth and depth was observed after two AZD1222 doses relative to day 0 and relative to MenACWY recipients. The 56-69-year group was small, and its depth increase did not reach significance, likely because of low power. The vaccine-associated CD4 TCRs covered the entire spike protein, and the dominant responses fell in regions 160-218 and 743-854. Because no day 14 peak-response samples were available, repertoires were characterized only after the peak T cell response. Conclusions about previously exposed vaccinees were limited because only a handful of AZD1222 recipients were SARS-CoV-2 seropositive at baseline.

Of note for this clone: The antigen it recognizes is unknown. It has no much larger one-base neighbor in the sample; base qualities were not kept.

The CDR3 regions of human TCRbeta chains were analyzed by immunosequencing. In the source study's methods: TCRs in the repertoires were matched against a reference library of SARS-CoV-2-specific TCRs that had been generated with the MIRA antigen-specificity platform. Breadth was defined as the fraction of unique TCRs that were SARS-CoV-2-associated. Depth was defined as the fraction of total T cells that were SARS-CoV-2-associated. Each spike-specific TCR was assigned to its reactive spike region and to a CD4 or CD8 class using the MIRA data. Log10-transformed breadth and depth values were compared by one-way ANOVA with Sidak's multiple comparisons tests. TCRdb retrieved this table from immuneACCESS and kept in-frame rearrangements only. Not all clones are present; in checked studies, unresolved V genes account for under half, and no reason is known for the remainder. V and J calls plus clone size are reproduced from that table; the DNA served to infer D and trimming. Across this sample there are some 97,000 clones, with approximately 87% seen only once. Approximately 3% of the sample comes from the top ten.

The time point label, read with the paper, signifies: baseline before first vaccination. The vaccinee samples were drawn from two UK trials, COV001 and COV002, one of which was a single-blind randomized controlled phase 2/3 trial testing AZD1222 (ChAdOx1 nCoV-19) in healthy adults. Trial participant PBMC samples were collected at day 0 and day 28 after the second dose for TCRbeta chain sequencing. The CDR3, cysteine through phenylalanine, is 15 amino acids long. The only DNA kept is the CDR3, 45 bases in frame from the first base. Sequences MNHEY (CDR1) and SVGAGI (CDR2) are obtained from the germline V gene. Here V drops 7 bases and J drops 4 bases, and the junction holds 8 bases not matched to any gene.

This receptor was identified in an adult in good health. The rearrangement joined TRBV6-5 to TRBJ2-5; the central 11 bases match TRBD1. Sequences were derived from peripheral blood, sampled on day 0 of AZD1222 vaccination. CDR3 reads: CASNPGQGDGETQYF. The DNA is as follows: TGTGCCAGCAACCCGGGACAGGGGGATGGAGAGACCCAGTACTTC.